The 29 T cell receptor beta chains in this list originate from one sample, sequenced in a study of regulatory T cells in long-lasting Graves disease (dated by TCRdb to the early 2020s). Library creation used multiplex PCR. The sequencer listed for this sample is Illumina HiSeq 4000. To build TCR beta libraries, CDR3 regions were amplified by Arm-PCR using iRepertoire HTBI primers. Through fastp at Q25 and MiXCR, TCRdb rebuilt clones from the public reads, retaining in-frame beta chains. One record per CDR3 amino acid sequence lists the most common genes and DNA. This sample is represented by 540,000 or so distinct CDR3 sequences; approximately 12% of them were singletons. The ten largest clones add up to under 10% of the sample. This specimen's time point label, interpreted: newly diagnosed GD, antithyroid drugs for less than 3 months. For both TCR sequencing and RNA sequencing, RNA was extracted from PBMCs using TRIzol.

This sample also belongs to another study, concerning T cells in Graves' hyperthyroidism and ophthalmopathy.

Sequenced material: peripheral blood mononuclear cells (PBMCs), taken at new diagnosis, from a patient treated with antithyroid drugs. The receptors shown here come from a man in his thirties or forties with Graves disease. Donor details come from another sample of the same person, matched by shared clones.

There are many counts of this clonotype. The CDR3 DNA is TGTGCCACCAGTGACCCCCCTGGGACAGGGGGCAGAGATACGCAGTATTTT. Its translation: CATSDPPGTGGRDTQYF. V gene TRBV24-1 combines with J gene TRBJ2-3, with 12 bases aligning to TRBD1. Trimming at V came to 4 bases and at J to 5 bases, leaving 9 bases not matched to a gene. Germline V gives CDR1 KGHDR, CDR2 SFDVKD. The CDR3 is made up of 17 amino acids.

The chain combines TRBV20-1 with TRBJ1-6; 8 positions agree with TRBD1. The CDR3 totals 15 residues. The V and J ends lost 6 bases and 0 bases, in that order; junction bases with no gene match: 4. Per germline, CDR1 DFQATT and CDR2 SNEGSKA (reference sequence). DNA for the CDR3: TGCAGTGCCCGGACAGGGCTCTCCTATAATTCACCCCTCCACTTT. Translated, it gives CSARTGLSYNSPLHF.

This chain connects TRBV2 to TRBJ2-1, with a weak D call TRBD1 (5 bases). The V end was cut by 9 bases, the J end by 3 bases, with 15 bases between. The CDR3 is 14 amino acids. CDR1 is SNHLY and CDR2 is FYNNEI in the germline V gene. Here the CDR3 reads CASQRQSSYNEQFF. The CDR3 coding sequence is TGTGCCAGTCAGCGACAGAGTAGCTACAATGAGCAGTTCTTC.

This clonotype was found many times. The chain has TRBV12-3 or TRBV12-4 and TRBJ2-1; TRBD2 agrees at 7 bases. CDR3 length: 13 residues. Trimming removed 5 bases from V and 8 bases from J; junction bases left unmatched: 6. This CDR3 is CASSPGGGDEQFF. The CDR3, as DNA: TGTGCCAGCAGTCCGGGGGGAGGCGATGAGCAGTTCTTC.

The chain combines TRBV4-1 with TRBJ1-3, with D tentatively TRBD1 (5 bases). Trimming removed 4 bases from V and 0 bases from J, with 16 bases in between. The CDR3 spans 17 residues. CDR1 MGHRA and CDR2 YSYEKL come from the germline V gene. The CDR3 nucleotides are TGCGCCAGCAGCCCAGGGCGGGGGAGATCCTCTGGAAACACCATATATTTT. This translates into CASSPGRGRSSGNTIYF.

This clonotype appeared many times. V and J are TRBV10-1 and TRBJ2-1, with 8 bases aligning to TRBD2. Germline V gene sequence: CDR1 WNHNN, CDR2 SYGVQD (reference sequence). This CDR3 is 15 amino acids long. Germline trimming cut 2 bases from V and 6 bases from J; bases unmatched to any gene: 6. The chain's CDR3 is CASSEGSGMTNEQFF. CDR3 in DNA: TGCGCCAGCAGTGAGGGTAGCGGGATGACCAATGAGCAGTTCTTC.

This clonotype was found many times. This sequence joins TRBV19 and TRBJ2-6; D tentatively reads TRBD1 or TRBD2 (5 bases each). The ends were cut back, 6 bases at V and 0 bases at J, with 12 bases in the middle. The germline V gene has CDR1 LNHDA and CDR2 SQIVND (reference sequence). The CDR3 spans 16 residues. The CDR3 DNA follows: TGTGCCAGTAGATCGGGACGCCACTCTGGGGCCAACGTCCTGACTTTC. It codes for CASRSGRHSGANVLTF.

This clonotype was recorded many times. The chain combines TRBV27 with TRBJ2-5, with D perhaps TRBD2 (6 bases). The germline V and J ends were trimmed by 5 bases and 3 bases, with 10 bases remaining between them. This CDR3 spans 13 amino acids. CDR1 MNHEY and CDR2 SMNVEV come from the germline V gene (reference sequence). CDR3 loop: CASSTGLEETQYF. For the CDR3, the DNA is TGTGCCAGCAGTACGGGACTGGAAGAGACCCAGTACTTC.

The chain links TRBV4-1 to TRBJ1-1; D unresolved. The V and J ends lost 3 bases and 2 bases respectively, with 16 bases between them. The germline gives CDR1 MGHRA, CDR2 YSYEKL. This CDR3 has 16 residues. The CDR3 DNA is TGCGCCAGCAGCCACGCCTCTCGAAGAGCTAACACTGAAGCTTTCTTT. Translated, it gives CASSHASRRANTEAFF.

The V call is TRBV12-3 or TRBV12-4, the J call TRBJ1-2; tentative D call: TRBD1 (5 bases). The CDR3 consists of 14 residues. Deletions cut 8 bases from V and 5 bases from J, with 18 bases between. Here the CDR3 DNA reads TGTGCCAGCCAAAGCCCCAGCAGGGAGTATGGCTACACCTTC. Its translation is CASQSPSREYGYTF.

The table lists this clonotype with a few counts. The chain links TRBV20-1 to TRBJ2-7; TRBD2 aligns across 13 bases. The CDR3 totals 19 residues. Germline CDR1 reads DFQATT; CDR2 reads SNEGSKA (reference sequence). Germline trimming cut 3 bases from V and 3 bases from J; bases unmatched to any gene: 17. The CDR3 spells CSASPYGTSGIQIGYEQYF. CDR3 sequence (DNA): TGCAGTGCTAGCCCATACGGGACTAGCGGGATCCAGATAGGCTACGAGCAGTACTTC.

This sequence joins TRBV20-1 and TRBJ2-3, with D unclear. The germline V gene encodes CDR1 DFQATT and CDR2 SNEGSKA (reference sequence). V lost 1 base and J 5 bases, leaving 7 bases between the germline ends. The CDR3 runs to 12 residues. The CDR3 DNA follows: TGCAGTGCTAGAGCCCTGGGAGATACGCAGTATTTT. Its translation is CSARALGDTQYF.

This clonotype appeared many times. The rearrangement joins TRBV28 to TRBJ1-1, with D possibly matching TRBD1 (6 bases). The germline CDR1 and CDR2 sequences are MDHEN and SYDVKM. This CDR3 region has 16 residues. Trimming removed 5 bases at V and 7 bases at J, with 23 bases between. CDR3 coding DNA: TGTGCCAGCAGTGACACTAGGGGTCCGGGGGCTGGTGAAGCTTTCTTT. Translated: CASSDTRGPGAGEAFF. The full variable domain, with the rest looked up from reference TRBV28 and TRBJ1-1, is DVKVTQSSRYLVKRTGEKVFLECVQDMDHENMFWYRQDPGLGLRLIYFSYDVKMKEKGDIPEGYSVSREKKERFSLILESASTNQTSMYLCASSDTRGPGAGEAFFGQGTRLTVV.

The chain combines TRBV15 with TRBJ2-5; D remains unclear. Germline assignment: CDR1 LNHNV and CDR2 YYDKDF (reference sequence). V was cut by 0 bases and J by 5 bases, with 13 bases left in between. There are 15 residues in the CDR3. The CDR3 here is CATSREQRPGETQYF. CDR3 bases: TGTGCCACCAGCAGAGAACAGCGCCCGGGTGAGACCCAGTACTTC.

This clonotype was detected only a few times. The CDR3 bases are TGTGCCAGCAGCTTTAAGGCAGGGGGGATTGGCTACACCTTC. Translating gives CASSFKAGGIGYTF. The gene calls are TRBV5-4 and TRBJ1-2; TRBD1 aligns across 7 bases. Per the germline V gene, CDR1 is SGHNT and CDR2 is YYREEE (reference sequence). V was clipped by 2 bases and J by 7 bases; unmatched bases: 8. This CDR3 comprises 14 residues.

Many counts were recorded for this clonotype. The CDR3 bases are TGTGCCAGCAGTTTATTAGCGGGAGGCGTTGACAATGAGCAGTTCTTC. It specifies CASSLLAGGVDNEQFF. This chain connects TRBV27 to TRBJ2-1, with 10 bases that match TRBD2. The CDR3 contains 16 residues. CDR1 and CDR2 from the germline V gene are MNHEY and SMNVEV (reference sequence). J gave up 5 bases and V 1 base, and 5 bases lay outside the gene matches.

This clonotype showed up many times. DNA of the CDR3: TGTGCCAGCAGCTTAGAAGGGGTAGGGGCTGAGCAGTTCTTC. This translates into CASSLEGVGAEQFF. The V call is TRBV7-9, the J call TRBJ2-1; tentatively, D is TRBD1 (5 bases). V lost 1 base and J 9 bases, leaving 13 bases between the germline ends. The CDR3 extends over 14 amino acids. CDR1 is SEHNR and CDR2 is FQNEAQ in the germline V gene (reference sequence).

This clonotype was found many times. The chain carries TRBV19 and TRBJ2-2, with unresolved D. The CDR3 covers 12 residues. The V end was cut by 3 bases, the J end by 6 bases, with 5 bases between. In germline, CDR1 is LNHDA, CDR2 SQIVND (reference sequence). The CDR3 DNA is TGTGCCAGTAGTATCTATTCCGGGGAGCTGTTTTTT. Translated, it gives CASSIYSGELFF.

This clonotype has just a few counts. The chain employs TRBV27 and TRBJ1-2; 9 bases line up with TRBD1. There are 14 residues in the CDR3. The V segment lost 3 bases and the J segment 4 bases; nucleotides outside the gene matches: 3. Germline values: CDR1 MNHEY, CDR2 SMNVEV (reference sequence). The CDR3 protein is CASSLTGGPYGYTF. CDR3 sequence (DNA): TGTGCCAGCAGTTTGACAGGGGGTCCCTATGGCTACACCTTC.

CDR3 residues: CATLETNSVTEAFF. The CDR3, as DNA: TGTGCCACCCTGGAGACGAATTCGGTGACTGAAGCTTTCTTT. This chain connects TRBV18 to TRBJ1-1; D is ambiguous. Germline V lookup: CDR1 KGHSH, CDR2 LQKENI. The CDR3 sequence is 14 residues long. V lost 10 bases and J 5 bases, leaving 20 bases between the germline ends.

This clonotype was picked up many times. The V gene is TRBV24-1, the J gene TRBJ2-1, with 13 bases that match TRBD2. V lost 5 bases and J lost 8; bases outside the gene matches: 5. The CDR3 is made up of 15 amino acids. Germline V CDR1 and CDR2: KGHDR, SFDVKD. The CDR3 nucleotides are TGTGCCACCAGTGTGTCGGGACTAGCGGGATATGAGCAGTTCTTC. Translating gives CATSVSGLAGYEQFF.

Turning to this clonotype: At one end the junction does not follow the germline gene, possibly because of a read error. The CDR3: CASSLDPDRFYEELFF. The CDR3 DNA sequence: TGTGCCAGCAGCTTAGATCCCGACAGGTTTTATGAAGAACTGTTTTTT. The chain carries TRBV11-3 and TRBJ1-4; TRBD1 is a possible D gene (6 bases). Germline-derived CDR1 and CDR2 are SGHNT and YENEEA. CDR3 length: 16 amino acids.

The CDR3 DNA reads as TGCGCCAGCAGTGAGGGGGCTAACTACAATGAGCAGTTCTTC. Translating gives CASSEGANYNEQFF. This rearrangement joins TRBV5-1 to TRBJ2-1; 7 bases align to TRBD1. V dropped 5 bases and J dropped 3; count of bases not matched to a gene: 5. The CDR3 consists of 14 residues. Germline CDR1 and CDR2: SGHRS and YFSETQ. Together with reference TRBV5-1 and TRBJ2-1, the CDR3 gives the full variable domain: KAGVTQTPRYLIKTRGQQVTLSCSPISGHRSVSWYQQTPGQGLQFLFEYFSETQRNKGNFPGRFSGRQFSNSRSEMNVSTLELGDSALYLCASSEGANYNEQFFGPGTRLTVL.

In DNA form, the CDR3 reads TGCAGTGCAAGGACTAGCGGGAGTAGAACAGATACGCAGTATTTT. Its translation: CSARTSGSRTDTQYF. The chain couples TRBV20-1 to TRBJ2-3; 13 nucleotides match TRBD2. With 6 bases clipped from V and 3 bases from J, the junction kept 6 bases outside the gene matches. The CDR3 consists of 15 residues. CDR1 DFQATT and CDR2 SNEGSKA come from the germline V gene (reference sequence).

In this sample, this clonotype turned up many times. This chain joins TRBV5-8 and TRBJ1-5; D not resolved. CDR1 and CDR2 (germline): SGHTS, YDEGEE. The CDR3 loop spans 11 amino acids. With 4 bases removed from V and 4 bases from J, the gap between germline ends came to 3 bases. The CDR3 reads CASSQNQPQHF. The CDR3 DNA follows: TGTGCCAGCAGCCAAAATCAGCCCCAGCATTTT.

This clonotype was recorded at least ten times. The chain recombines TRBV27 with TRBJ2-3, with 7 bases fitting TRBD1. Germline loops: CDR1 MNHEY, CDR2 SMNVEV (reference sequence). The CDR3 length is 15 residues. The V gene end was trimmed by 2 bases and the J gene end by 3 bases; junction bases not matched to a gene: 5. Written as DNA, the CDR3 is TGTGCCAGCAGTTTAATCTACAGGGGAACAGATACGCAGTATTTT. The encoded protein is CASSLIYRGTDTQYF.

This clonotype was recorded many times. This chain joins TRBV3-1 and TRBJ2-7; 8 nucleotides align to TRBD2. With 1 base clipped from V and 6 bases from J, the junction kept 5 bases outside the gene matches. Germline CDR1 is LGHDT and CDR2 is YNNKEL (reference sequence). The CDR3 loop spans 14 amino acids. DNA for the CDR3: TGTGCCAGCAGCCAAGCAGCGGGAGTCGGCGAGCAGTACTTC. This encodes CASSQAAGVGEQYF.

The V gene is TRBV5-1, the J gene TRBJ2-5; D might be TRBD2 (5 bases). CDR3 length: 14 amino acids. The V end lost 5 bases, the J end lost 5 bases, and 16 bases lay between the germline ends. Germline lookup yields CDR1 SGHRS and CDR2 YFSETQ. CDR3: CASSPQIGSETQYF. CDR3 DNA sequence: TGCGCCAGCAGTCCCCAAATTGGGAGTGAGACCCAGTACTTC. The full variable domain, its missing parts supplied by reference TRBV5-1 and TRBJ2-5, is KAGVTQTPRYLIKTRGQQVTLSCSPISGHRSVSWYQQTPGQGLQFLFEYFSETQRNKGNFPGRFSGRQFSNSRSEMNVSTLELGDSALYLCASSPQIGSETQYFGPGTRLLVL.

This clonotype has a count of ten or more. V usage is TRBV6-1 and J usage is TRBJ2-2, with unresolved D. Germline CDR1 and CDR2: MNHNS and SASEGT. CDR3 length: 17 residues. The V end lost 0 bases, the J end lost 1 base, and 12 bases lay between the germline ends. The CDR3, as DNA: TGTGCCAGCAGTGAAGCTATGCTTCCAGGGAACACCGGGGAGCTGTTTTTT. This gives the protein CASSEAMLPGNTGELFF.